The 31 T cell receptor beta chains given below trace back to one sample, sequenced in a study of blood T cell repertoires in COVID-19 (dated by TCRdb to 2020 to 2022). The method behind the library was the immunoSEQ multiplex PCR assay. This is the immuneACCESS table as TCRdb keeps it, with only in-frame sequences that have V and J called. A part of the clones is gone; compared with another copy, unresolved V genes explain less than half, and the rest is unexplained. The sample data list over 250,000 clones, and around 86% of these were observed just once. 2% to 2.5% of the sample comes from the top ten. The sequenced sample consisted of peripheral blood. These receptors all come from a man between 50 and 59 years old with acute or convalescent COVID-19.

The table lists this clone with a count of one. DNA of the CDR3: TGTGCCTGGAGTGTGGTCAGGGGTGGATACAATGAGCAGTTCTTC. This codes for CAWSVVRGGYNEQFF. This chain uses TRBV30 with TRBJ2-1; weak D call: TRBD1 (6 bases). Trimming left V 0 bases short and J 4 bases short, with 13 bases between. The CDR3 loop spans 15 amino acids. Germline V CDR1 and CDR2: GTSNPN, SVGIG (reference sequence). The whole variable domain, remainder taken from reference TRBV30 and TRBJ2-1, is SQTIHQWPATLVQPVGSPLSLECTVEGTSNPNLYWYRQAAGRGLQLLFYSVGIGQISSEVPQNLSASRPQDRQFILSSKKLLLSDSGFYLCAWSVVRGGYNEQFFGPGTRLTVL.

The chain has TRBV5-1 and TRBJ2-3; D is unresolved. V was cut by 0 bases and J by 0 bases, with 11 bases left in between. CDR3 length: 16 amino acids. Germline CDR1 SGHRS, CDR2 YFSETQ. CDR3 nucleotide sequence: TGCGCCAGCAGCTTGGCCAGCCAGACTAGCACAGATACGCAGTATTTT. This encodes CASSLASQTSTDTQYF.

This chain joins TRBV6-6 and TRBJ2-3; the match to TRBD2 covers 7 bases. The CDR3 is made up of 12 amino acids. Germline V gene data show CDR1 as MNHNY and CDR2 as SVGAGI (reference sequence). The trim removed 7 bases at V and 8 bases at J, leaving 6 bases unmatched. CDR3 sequence: CASTGGYSTQYF. The CDR3 bases are TGTGCCAGCACCGGGGGGTACAGTACGCAGTATTTT.

The V gene is TRBV24-1, the J gene TRBJ2-3, with a weak D call TRBD2 (5 bases). Germline lookup yields CDR1 KGHDR and CDR2 SFDVKD. Trimming left V 0 bases short and J 4 bases short, with 10 bases between. This CDR3 is 15 amino acids long. The CDR3 is CATSDLEGGADTQYF. CDR3 sequence (DNA): TGTGCCACCAGTGATTTGGAGGGTGGGGCAGATACGCAGTATTTT.

CDR3 protein: CASSSGTYGYTF. For the CDR3, the DNA is TGTGCCAGCAGCAGCGGGACCTATGGCTACACCTTC. The V call is TRBV5-6, the J call TRBJ1-2, with a weak D call TRBD1 (5 bases). The CDR3 contains 12 residues. CDR1 is SGHDT, CDR2 YYEEEE, per germline. Trimming removed 4 bases at V and 4 bases at J, with 8 bases between.

The V call is TRBV25-1, the J call TRBJ2-7; 7 bases are a match to TRBD1. In germline, CDR1 is MGHDK, CDR2 SYGVNS. The CDR3 has 13 amino acids. With 8 bases clipped from V and 9 bases from J, the junction kept 13 bases outside the gene matches. The DNA of the CDR3 is TGTGCCAGCCAACGCGAGGGGGCGAGGGTGCAGTACTTC. Protein sequence: CASQREGARVQYF.

The chain has TRBV18 and TRBJ2-1; 7 bases match TRBD2. CDR3 size: 14 residues. Germline trimming cut 4 bases from V and 6 bases from J; bases unmatched to any gene: 6. Germline V gene sequence: CDR1 KGHSH, CDR2 LQKENI. For the CDR3, the DNA is TGTGCCAGCTCACTTTCTAGCGGACCCAATGAGCAGTTCTTC. It codes for CASSLSSGPNEQFF.

The chain is built from TRBV5-1 and TRBJ2-2; possibly TRBD2 for D (5 bases). Germline V gives CDR1 SGHRS, CDR2 YFSETQ. Trimming left V 1 base short and J 5 bases short, with 12 bases between. The CDR3 spans 15 residues. The CDR3 sequence: CASSLREARTGELFF. In DNA form, the CDR3 reads TGCGCCAGCAGCTTGCGGGAAGCCAGGACCGGGGAGCTGTTTTTT.

The CDR3 spells CASSLAAGGGAGELFF. DNA for the CDR3: TGCGCCAGCAGCTTGGCGGCAGGGGGCGGGGCCGGGGAGCTGTTTTTT. This chain uses TRBV5-1 with TRBJ2-2; 8 bases match TRBD1. Trimming removed 0 bases from V and 6 bases from J; junction bases left unmatched: 7. CDR3 length: 16 residues. Germline-derived CDR1 and CDR2 are SGHRS and YFSETQ.

The CDR3 DNA sequence: TGTGCCAGCAGCTTGGGTGGGACAGGGGAGAGGGAGCAGTACTTC. It encodes CASSLGGTGEREQYF. The rearrangement joins TRBV5-6 to TRBJ2-7; 10 nucleotides agree with TRBD1. Trimming at V came to 0 bases and at J to 7 bases, leaving 7 bases not matched to a gene. Germline-derived CDR1 and CDR2 are SGHDT and YYEEEE. The CDR3 runs 15 residues.

V is TRBV5-1 and J is TRBJ1-4, with 8 bases identical to TRBD1. Germline V gene lookup returns CDR1 SGHRS and CDR2 YFSETQ. The CDR3 contains 15 residues. Trimming removed 0 bases from V and 5 bases from J; junction bases left unmatched: 3. The CDR3 reads CASSLAGQANEKLFF. The CDR3 DNA follows: TGCGCCAGCAGCTTGGCGGGACAGGCCAATGAAAAACTGTTTTTT.

The J gene is TRBJ1-2, the V gene TRBV9, with TRBD1 matching over 7 bases. The germline gives CDR1 SGDLS, CDR2 YYNGEE. The CDR3 totals 15 residues. The ends lost 3 bases at V and 4 bases at J; junction bases unmatched: 9. The CDR3 loop is CASSATGAAGYGYTF. The CDR3 coding sequence is TGTGCCAGCAGCGCAACAGGGGCGGCGGGCTATGGCTACACCTTC. Full variable domain (missing parts from reference TRBV9 and TRBJ1-2): DSGVTQTPKHLITATGQRVTLRCSPRSGDLSVYWYQQSLDQGLQFLIQYYNGEERAKGNILERFSAQQFPDLHSELNLSSLELGDSALYFCASSATGAAGYGYTFGSGTRLTVV.

Here the CDR3 reads CASSSLTGTGAEKLFF. The CDR3 nucleotides read TGTGCCAGCAGCTCCCTTACCGGGACAGGGGCTGAAAAACTGTTTTTT. The chain uses TRBV7-9 and TRBJ1-4; TRBD1 agrees at 10 bases. Germline trimming cut 4 bases from V and 7 bases from J; bases unmatched to any gene: 9. CDR1 is SEHNR and CDR2 is FQNEAQ in the germline V gene (reference sequence). The CDR3 spans 16 residues.

This clone appeared once. The CDR3 loop is CASSAQGWGEKLFF. The CDR3 region has the DNA TGTGCCAGTAGCGCACAGGGGTGGGGAGAAAAACTGTTTTTT. The rearrangement joins TRBV19 to TRBJ1-4, with 7 bases matching TRBD1. The CDR3 sequence is 14 residues long. Germline V lookup: CDR1 LNHDA, CDR2 SQIVND (reference sequence). V shed 6 bases and J 8 bases; nucleotides not matched to a gene: 9.

This rearrangement joins TRBV4-2 to TRBJ1-1; D perhaps matches TRBD1 (5 bases). Germline loops: CDR1 LGHNA, CDR2 YNFKEQ. V lost 4 bases to trimming and J lost 0 bases, with 9 bases between them. This CDR3 is built from 14 residues. CDR3: CASSRQNMNTEAFF. The CDR3 bases are TGTGCCAGCAGCCGACAGAACATGAACACTGAAGCTTTCTTT.

This clone showed up just a few times. The chain joins TRBV6-6 to TRBJ2-7; D unresolved. The germline V and J ends were trimmed by 5 bases and 0 bases, with 5 bases remaining between them. Germline V gene lookup returns CDR1 MNHNY and CDR2 SVGAGI (reference sequence). CDR3 length: 12 residues. The CDR3 loop reads CASSPSSYEQYF. The CDR3 DNA reads TGTGCCAGCAGTCCCAGCTCCTACGAGCAGTACTTC.

This sequence joins TRBV9 and TRBJ2-7; a weak D match, TRBD2 (6 bases). Trimming pared 5 bases from V and 0 bases from J, leaving 15 bases between. CDR3 length equals 15 residues. Germline assignment: CDR1 SGDLS and CDR2 YYNGEE. DNA of the CDR3: TGTGCCAGCAGTATGACCGGGACTGCCTCCTACGAGCAGTACTTC. The encoded protein is CASSMTGTASYEQYF.

V usage is TRBV19 and J usage is TRBJ1-1; D call uncertain. The CDR3 is made up of 13 amino acids. Between the trimmed V and J ends, which lost 0 bases and 5 bases, there was a span of 7 bases. Germline assignment: CDR1 LNHDA and CDR2 SQIVND (reference sequence). In DNA form, the CDR3 reads TGTGCCAGTAGTATAGATCTATGGACTGAAGCTTTCTTT. Translation gives CASSIDLWTEAFF. The full variable domain, rest sourced from reference TRBV19 and TRBJ1-1, is DGGITQSPKYLFRKEGQNVTLSCEQNLNHDAMYWYRQDPGQGLRLIYYSQIVNDFQKGDIAEGYSVSREKKESFPLTVTSAQKNPTAFYLCASSIDLWTEAFFGQGTRLTVV.

This chain links TRBV6-2 or TRBV6-3 with TRBJ1-2; possibly TRBD1 for D (6 bases). Between the trimmed V and J ends, which lost 2 bases and 2 bases, there was a span of 12 bases. The length of the CDR3 is 15 residues. CDR1 and CDR2 from the germline V gene are MNHEY and SVGEGT. The CDR3 region is CASSYTRGVNYGYTF. In nucleotides, the CDR3 is TGTGCCAGCAGTTACACCAGGGGAGTCAACTATGGCTACACCTTC.

The genes are TRBV6-4 and TRBJ1-2; 11 bases are shared with TRBD1. This CDR3 has 15 amino acids. Germline CDR1 MRHNA, CDR2 SNTAGT. J was trimmed by 3 bases and V by 5 bases; bases with no gene match: 5. In DNA form, the CDR3 reads TGTGCCAGCAGTCCGGGACAGGGGGGGTACTATGGCTACACCTTC. Translation: CASSPGQGGYYGYTF.

The chain has TRBV21-1 and TRBJ1-3. TRBV21-1 is annotated as a pseudogene. The CDR3 totals 12 residues. CDR3 residues: CASSLSGNTIYF. In DNA, the CDR3 is TGTGCCAGCAGCCTGTCCGGAAACACCATATATTTT.

This chain joins TRBV14 and TRBJ2-5, with D possibly matching TRBD1 (6 bases). V was clipped by 0 bases and J by 5 bases, with 16 bases between them. CDR3 length: 16 residues. The germline gives CDR1 SGHDN, CDR2 FVKESK. The CDR3 protein is CASSQDRNLGGETQYF. The CDR3 nucleotides are TGTGCCAGCAGCCAAGATCGGAACCTTGGGGGCGAGACCCAGTACTTC.

The chain employs TRBV2 and TRBJ1-1, with no clear D. The CDR3 is 12 amino acids. Germline assignment: CDR1 SNHLY and CDR2 FYNNEI. Trimming cost V 1 base and J 8 bases, with 8 bases left between them. The chain's CDR3 is CASSEERLEAFF. The DNA of the CDR3 is TGTGCCAGCAGTGAAGAGAGGTTGGAAGCTTTCTTT.

The chain links TRBV2 to TRBJ2-1; 8 positions agree with TRBD1. CDR1 and CDR2 (germline): SNHLY, FYNNEI. The CDR3 is made up of 11 amino acids. The ends lost 6 bases at V and 14 bases at J; junction bases unmatched: 6. The CDR3: CASRGGQVEFF. CDR3 coding DNA: TGTGCCAGCAGGGGGGGACAGGTGGAGTTCTTC.

The gene calls are TRBV18 and TRBJ2-5; 7 bases match TRBD2. The J segment lost 2 bases and the V segment lost 6 bases, leaving 3 bases of the junction unmatched. From germline, CDR1 is KGHSH and CDR2 LQKENI. The CDR3 spans 13 residues. The CDR3: CASSEAGQETQYF. Here the CDR3 DNA reads TGTGCCAGCTCTGAAGCGGGGCAAGAGACCCAGTACTTC.

V and J are TRBV5-5 and TRBJ2-5; perhaps TRBD1 as D (5 bases). The CDR3 covers 13 residues. Looked up from germline, CDR1 is SGHKS and CDR2 is YYEKEE (reference sequence). Between the trimmed V and J ends, which lost 3 bases and 4 bases, there was a span of 10 bases. This CDR3 reads CASSSDRGETQYF. CDR3 in DNA: TGTGCCAGCAGCTCCGACAGAGGAGAGACCCAGTACTTC.

The rearrangement links TRBV11-2 to TRBJ2-1; 13 bases align to TRBD2. Germline V gene lookup returns CDR1 SGHAT and CDR2 FQNNGV. CDR3 length equals 18 residues. V lost 3 bases to trimming and J lost 3 bases; unmatched junction nucleotides: 8. The CDR3 nucleotides are TGTGCCAGCAGCTTGGCTACCGGGACTAGCGGGGTCTACAATGAGCAGTTCTTC. Protein sequence: CASSLATGTSGVYNEQFF. Using reference TRBV11-2 and TRBJ2-1 for the parts outside the CDR3, the full variable domain is EAGVAQSPRYKIIEKRQSVAFWCNPISGHATLYWYQQILGQGPKLLIQFQNNGVVDDSQLPKDRFSAERLKGVDSTLKIQPAKLEDSAVYLCASSLATGTSGVYNEQFFGPGTRLTVL.

The rearrangement uses TRBV5-1 and TRBJ1-2; unclear D gene. The length of the CDR3 is 13 residues. Trimming removed 4 bases at V and 3 bases at J, with 10 bases between. Germline assignment: CDR1 SGHRS and CDR2 YFSETQ. In DNA, the CDR3 is TGCGCCAGCAGCAGAGAAGGAGACTATGGCTACACCTTC. This encodes CASSREGDYGYTF. Drawing the rest from reference TRBV5-1 and TRBJ1-2, the complete variable domain is KAGVTQTPRYLIKTRGQQVTLSCSPISGHRSVSWYQQTPGQGLQFLFEYFSETQRNKGNFPGRFSGRQFSNSRSEMNVSTLELGDSALYLCASSREGDYGYTFGSGTRLTVV.

This chain links TRBV2 with TRBJ2-7, with D possibly being TRBD2 (6 bases). Germline assignment: CDR1 SNHLY and CDR2 FYNNEI. Between the trimmed V and J ends, which lost 10 bases and 0 bases, there was a span of 13 bases. CDR3 length: 13 amino acids. CDR3 amino acids: CATSGTDSYEQYF. CDR3 DNA sequence: TGTGCCACATCCGGGACTGACTCCTACGAGCAGTACTTC.

The rearrangement uses TRBV18 and TRBJ2-4, with 9 nucleotides matching TRBD1. CDR1 is KGHSH, CDR2 LQKENI, per germline. V shed 3 bases and J 8 bases; nucleotides not matched to a gene: 8. The CDR3 contains 15 residues. As DNA, the CDR3 is TGTGCCAGCTCACCCGCCGGGACAGGGAGGGACATTCAGTACTTC. Amino acid sequence: CASSPAGTGRDIQYF.

The chain recombines TRBV10-3 with TRBJ2-1, with TRBD2 identical over 8 bases. The J segment lost 2 bases and the V segment lost 2 bases, leaving 2 bases of the junction unmatched. The CDR3 has 15 residues. The germline V gene encodes CDR1 ENHRY and CDR2 SYGVKD. Written as DNA, the CDR3 is TGTGCCATCAGTGAGAGCGGGGGACCCTACAATGAGCAGTTCTTC. It translates to CAISESGGPYNEQFF.